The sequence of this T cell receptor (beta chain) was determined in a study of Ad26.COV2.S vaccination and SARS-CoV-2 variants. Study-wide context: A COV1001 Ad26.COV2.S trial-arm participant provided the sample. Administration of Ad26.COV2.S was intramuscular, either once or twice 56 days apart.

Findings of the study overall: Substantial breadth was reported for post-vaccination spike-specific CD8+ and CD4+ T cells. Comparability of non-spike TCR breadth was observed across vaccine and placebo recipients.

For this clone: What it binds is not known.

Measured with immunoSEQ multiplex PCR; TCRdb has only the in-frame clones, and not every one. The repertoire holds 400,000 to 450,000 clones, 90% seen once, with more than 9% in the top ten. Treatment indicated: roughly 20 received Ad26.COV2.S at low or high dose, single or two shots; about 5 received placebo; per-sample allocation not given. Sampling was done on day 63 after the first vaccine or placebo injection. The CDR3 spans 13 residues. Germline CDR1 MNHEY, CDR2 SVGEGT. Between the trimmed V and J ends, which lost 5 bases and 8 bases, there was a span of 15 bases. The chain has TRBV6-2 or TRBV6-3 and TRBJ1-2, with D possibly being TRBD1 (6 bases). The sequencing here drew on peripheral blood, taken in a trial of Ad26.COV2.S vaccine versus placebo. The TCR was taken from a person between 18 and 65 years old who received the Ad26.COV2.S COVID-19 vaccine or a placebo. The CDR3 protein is CASSPGTLGGYTF. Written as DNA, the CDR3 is TGTGCCAGCAGTCCCGGGACACTGGGAGGCTACACCTTC.